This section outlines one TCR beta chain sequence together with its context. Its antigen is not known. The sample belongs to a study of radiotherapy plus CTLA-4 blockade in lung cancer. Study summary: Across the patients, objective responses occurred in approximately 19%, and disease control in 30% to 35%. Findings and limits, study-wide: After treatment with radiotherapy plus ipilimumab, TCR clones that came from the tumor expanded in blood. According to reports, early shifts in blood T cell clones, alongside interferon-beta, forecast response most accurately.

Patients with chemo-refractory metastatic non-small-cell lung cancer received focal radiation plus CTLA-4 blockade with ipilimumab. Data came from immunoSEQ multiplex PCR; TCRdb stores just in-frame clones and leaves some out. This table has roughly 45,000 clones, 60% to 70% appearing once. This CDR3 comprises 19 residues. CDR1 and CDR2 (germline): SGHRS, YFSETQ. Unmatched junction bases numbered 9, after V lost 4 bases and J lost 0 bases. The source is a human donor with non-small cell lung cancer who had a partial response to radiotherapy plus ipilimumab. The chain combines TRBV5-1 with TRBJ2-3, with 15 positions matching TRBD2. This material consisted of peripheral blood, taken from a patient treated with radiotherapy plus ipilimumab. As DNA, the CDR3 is TGCGCCAGCAGCCTTTCGGGACTAGCGGGAGGTCCTAGCACAGATACGCAGTATTTT. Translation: CASSLSGLAGGPSTDTQYF.